Given below is one TCR beta chain in context. When the RNA was reverse transcribed, random hexamers were used with an input of about 0.5 to 1 ug. Each CDR3 protein gets one entry after TCRdb re-called the immunoSEQ multiplex PCR reads with MiXCR. The sample lists roughly 140,000 distinct CDR3 sequences; 85% to 95% were seen once. Sequencing of TCR beta drew on CD8+ and CD4+ T cells from blood. Controls were age- and sex-matched healthy donors. This record comes from a study of CD8 T cells in Susac syndrome. J lost 4 bases, V lost 0 bases, and 6 bases had no gene match. Germline V CDR1 and CDR2: DFQATT, SNEGSKA (reference sequence). The CDR3 contains 15 residues.

V usage is TRBV20-1 and J usage is TRBJ2-3, with 8 positions matching TRBD2. This receptor was obtained from a human donor in good health. Source material: CD8+ T cells from PBMCs. CDR3 in amino acids: CSARDSGKSADTQYF. The DNA of the CDR3 is TGCAGTGCTAGAGATAGCGGGAAGAGCGCAGATACGCAGTATTTT.